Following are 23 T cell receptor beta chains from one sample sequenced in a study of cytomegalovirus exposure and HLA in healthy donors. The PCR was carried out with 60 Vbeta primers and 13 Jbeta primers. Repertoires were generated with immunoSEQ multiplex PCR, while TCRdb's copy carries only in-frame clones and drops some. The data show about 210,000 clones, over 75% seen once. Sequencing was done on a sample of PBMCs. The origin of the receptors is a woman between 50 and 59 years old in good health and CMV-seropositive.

Written as DNA, the CDR3 is TGTGCCATCAGTGAGTCTTTGAAGGACAGGGGTTCCTACGAGCAGTACTTC. Translated: CAISESLKDRGSYEQYF. The rearrangement links TRBV10-3 to TRBJ2-7, with 9 nucleotides matching TRBD1. The CDR3 sequence is 17 residues long. Germline assignment: CDR1 ENHRY and CDR2 SYGVKD. Trimming at V came to 0 bases and at J to 1 base, leaving 7 bases not matched to a gene.

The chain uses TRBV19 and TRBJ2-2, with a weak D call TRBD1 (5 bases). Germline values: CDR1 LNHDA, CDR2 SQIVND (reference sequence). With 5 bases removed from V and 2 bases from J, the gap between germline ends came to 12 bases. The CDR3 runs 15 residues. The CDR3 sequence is CASSFDSLNTGELFF. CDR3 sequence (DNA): TGTGCCAGTAGTTTCGACAGCCTAAACACCGGGGAGCTGTTTTTT.

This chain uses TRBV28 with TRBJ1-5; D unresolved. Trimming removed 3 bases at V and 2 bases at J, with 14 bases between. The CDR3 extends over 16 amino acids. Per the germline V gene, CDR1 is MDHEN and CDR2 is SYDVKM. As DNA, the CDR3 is TGTGCCAGCAGTTTTTCCGGGGTTGGGGGCAATCAGCCCCAGCATTTT. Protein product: CASSFSGVGGNQPQHF.

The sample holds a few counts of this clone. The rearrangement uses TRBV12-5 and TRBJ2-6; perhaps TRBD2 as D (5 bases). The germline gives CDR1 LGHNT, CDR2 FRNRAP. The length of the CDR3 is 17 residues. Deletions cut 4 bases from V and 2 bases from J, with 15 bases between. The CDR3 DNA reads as TGTGCTAGTGGTTGGGAGTACCATACACCTGGGGCCAACGTCCTGACTTTC. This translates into CASGWEYHTPGANVLTF.

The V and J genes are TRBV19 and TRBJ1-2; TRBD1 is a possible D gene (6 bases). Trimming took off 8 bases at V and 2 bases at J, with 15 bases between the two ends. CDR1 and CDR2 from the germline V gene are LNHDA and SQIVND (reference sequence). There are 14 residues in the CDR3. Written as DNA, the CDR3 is TGTGCCAGTGGGAGGGACAAACCGAACTATGGCTACACCTTC. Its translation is CASGRDKPNYGYTF. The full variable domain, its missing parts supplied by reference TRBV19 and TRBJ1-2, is DGGITQSPKYLFRKEGQNVTLSCEQNLNHDAMYWYRQDPGQGLRLIYYSQIVNDFQKGDIAEGYSVSREKKESFPLTVTSAQKNPTAFYLCASGRDKPNYGYTFGSGTRLTVV.

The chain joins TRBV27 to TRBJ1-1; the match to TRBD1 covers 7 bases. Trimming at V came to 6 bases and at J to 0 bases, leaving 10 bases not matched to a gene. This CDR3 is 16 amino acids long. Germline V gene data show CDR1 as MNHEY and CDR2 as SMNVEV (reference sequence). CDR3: CASSQDRVGMNTEAFF. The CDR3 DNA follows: TGTGCCAGCAGCCAAGACAGGGTTGGAATGAACACTGAAGCTTTCTTT.

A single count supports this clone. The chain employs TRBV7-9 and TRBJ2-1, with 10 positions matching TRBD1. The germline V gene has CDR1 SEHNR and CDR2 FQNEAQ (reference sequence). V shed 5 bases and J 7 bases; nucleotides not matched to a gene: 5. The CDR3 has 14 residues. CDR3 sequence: CASSRQGAKNEQFF. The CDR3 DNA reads TGTGCCAGCAGCCGACAGGGGGCGAAGAATGAGCAGTTCTTC.

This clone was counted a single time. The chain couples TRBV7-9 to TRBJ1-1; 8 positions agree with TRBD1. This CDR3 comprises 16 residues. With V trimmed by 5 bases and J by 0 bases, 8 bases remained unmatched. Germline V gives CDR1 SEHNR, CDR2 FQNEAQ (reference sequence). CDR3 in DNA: TGTGCCAGCAGCCCAAGACAGGGGCTGATGAACACTGAAGCTTTCTTT. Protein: CASSPRQGLMNTEAFF.

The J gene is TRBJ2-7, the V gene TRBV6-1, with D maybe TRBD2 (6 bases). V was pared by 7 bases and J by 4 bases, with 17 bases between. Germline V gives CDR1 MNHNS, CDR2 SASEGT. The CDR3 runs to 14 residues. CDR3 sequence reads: CASMRDLNWYEQYF. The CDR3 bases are TGTGCCAGCATGCGGGACTTGAATTGGTACGAGCAGTACTTC.

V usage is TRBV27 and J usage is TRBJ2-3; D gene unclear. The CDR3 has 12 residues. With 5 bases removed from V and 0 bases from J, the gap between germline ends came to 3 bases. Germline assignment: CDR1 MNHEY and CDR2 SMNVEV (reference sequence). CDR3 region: CASSPSTDTQYF. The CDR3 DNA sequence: TGTGCCAGCAGTCCTAGCACAGATACGCAGTATTTT.

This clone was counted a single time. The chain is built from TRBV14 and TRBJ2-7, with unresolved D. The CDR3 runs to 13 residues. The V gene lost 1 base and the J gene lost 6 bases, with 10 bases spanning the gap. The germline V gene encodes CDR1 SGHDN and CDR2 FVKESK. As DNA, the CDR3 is TGTGCCAGCAGCCAAGGGGCCGTTGGCGAGCAGTACTTC. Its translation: CASSQGAVGEQYF.

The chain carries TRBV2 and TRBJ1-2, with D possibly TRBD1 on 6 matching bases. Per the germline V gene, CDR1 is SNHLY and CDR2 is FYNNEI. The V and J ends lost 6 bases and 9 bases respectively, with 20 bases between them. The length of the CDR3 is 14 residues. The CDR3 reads CASRRTDRWSRYTF. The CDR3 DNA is TGTGCCAGCAGACGGACAGACCGCTGGTCTCGCTACACCTTC. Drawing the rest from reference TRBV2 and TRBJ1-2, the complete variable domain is EPEVTQTPSHQVTQMGQEVILRCVPISNHLYFYWYRQILGQKVEFLVSFYNNEISEKSEIFDDQFSVERPDGSNFTLKIRSTKLEDSAMYFCASRRTDRWSRYTFGSGTRLTVV.

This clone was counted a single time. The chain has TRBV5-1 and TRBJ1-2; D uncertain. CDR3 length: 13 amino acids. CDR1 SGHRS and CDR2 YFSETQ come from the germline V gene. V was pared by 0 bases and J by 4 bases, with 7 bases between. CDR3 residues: CASSLGQRYGYTF. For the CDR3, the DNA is TGCGCCAGCAGCTTGGGGCAGCGCTATGGCTACACCTTC.

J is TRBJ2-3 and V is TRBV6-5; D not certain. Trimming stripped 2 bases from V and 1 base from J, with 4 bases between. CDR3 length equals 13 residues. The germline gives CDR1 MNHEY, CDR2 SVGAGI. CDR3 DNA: TGTGCCAGCAGTTACCCAGGCACAGATACGCAGTATTTT. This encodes CASSYPGTDTQYF.

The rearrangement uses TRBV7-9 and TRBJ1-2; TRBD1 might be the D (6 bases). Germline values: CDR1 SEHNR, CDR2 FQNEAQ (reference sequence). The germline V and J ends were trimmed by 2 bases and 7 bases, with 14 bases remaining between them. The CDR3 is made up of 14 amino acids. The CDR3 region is CASSLMGAWSGYTF. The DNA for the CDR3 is TGTGCCAGCAGCTTAATGGGGGCGTGGAGTGGCTACACCTTC.

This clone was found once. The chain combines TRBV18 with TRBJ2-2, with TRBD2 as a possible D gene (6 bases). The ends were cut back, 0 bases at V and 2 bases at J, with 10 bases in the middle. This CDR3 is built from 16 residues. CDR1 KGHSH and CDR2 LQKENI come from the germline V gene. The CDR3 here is CASSPPGGYNTGELFF. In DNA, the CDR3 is TGTGCCAGCTCACCACCGGGGGGATACAACACCGGGGAGCTGTTTTTT.

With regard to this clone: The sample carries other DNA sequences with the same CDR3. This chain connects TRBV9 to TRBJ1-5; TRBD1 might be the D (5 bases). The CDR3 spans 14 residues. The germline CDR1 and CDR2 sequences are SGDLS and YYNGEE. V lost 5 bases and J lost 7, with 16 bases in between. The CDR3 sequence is CASSGGGIGQPQHF. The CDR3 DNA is TGTGCCAGCAGTGGTGGGGGGATCGGACAGCCCCAGCATTTT.

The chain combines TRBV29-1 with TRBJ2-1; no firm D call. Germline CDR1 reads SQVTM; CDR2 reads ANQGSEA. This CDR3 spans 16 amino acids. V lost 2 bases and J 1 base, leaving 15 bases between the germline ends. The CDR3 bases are TGCAGCGTTGAAAGTGGTCCAGGCCTTTCCTACAATGAGCAGTTCTTC. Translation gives CSVESGPGLSYNEQFF.

Written as DNA, the CDR3 is TGTGCCAGCAGTAGTAGCGGGGGGAACACCGGGGAGCTGTTTTTT. Encoded protein: CASSSSGGNTGELFF. This chain joins TRBV6-1 and TRBJ2-2; 9 nucleotides align to TRBD2. This CDR3 comprises 15 residues. The V gene end was trimmed by 5 bases and the J gene end by 1 base; junction bases not matched to a gene: 2. Germline V lookup: CDR1 MNHNS, CDR2 SASEGT.

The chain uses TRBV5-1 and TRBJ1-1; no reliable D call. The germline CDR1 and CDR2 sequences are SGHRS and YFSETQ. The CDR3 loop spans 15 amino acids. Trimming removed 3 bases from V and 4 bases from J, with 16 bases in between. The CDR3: CASSYALGVGTEAFF. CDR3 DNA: TGCGCCAGCAGCTATGCTCTGGGAGTGGGCACTGAAGCTTTCTTT.

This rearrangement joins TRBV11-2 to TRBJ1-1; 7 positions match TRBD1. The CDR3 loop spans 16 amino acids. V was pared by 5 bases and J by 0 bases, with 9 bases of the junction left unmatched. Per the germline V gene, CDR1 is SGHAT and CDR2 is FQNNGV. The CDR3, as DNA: TGTGCCAGCAGCCCCCCGACAGGGACGTTGAACACTGAAGCTTTCTTT. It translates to CASSPPTGTLNTEAFF.

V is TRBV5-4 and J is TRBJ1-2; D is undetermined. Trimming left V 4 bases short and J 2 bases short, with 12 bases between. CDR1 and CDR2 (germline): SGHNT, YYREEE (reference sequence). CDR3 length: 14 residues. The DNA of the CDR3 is TGTGCCAGCAGCGCAAGGACGGGAAACTATGGCTACACCTTC. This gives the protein CASSARTGNYGYTF.

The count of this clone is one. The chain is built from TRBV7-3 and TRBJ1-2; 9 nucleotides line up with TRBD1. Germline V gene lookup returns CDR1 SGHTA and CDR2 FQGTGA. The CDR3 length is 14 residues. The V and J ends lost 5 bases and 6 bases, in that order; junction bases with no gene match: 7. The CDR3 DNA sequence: TGTGCCAGCAGCGAGGGACAGGGAGTAGATGGCTACACCTTC. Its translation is CASSEGQGVDGYTF.